This TCR beta chain was profiled in a study of molecular identifiers for immune sequencing clone quantification. Study as a whole: In replicates, RNA from approximately 20,000 or 100,000 naive CD8 cells was split five ways, four sequenced.

TCRdb processed the PCR reads anew with MiXCR; each CDR3 protein has one entry. In the table there are about half a million distinct CDR3 sequences, about 20% of which are singletons. This clonotype was seen ten or more times. Libraries of naive CD8 cells were prepared from around 20,000 to 990,000 sorted cells using 10%, 30% or 50% RNA. This CDR3 is 13 amino acids long. The ends were cut back, 8 bases at V and 8 bases at J, with 15 bases in the middle. CDR1 is LGHDT, CDR2 YNNKEL, per germline (reference sequence). The sequencing input was naive CD8+ T cells from blood, with Jurkat cell RNA spiked in. Subset of the sample: FACS-sorted CD8+CD4-CCR7+CD45RA+ naive T cells. This TCR was sampled from a human donor in good health. Some libraries in this study had Jurkat cell RNA spiked in. The chain has TRBV3-1 and TRBJ1-4; TRBD1 is a possible D gene (5 bases). CDR3 sequence reads: CASLPRDGEKLFF. The CDR3 DNA sequence: TGTGCCAGCTTACCCCGGGACGGAGAAAAACTGTTTTTT.